Described below is a single T cell receptor (beta chain) sequence and its context. Amplification started from genomic DNA. The TCR beta CDR3 region was amplified using 30 forward and 13 reverse primers. TCRdb reprocessed the multiplex PCR reads via MiXCR and lists one record per CDR3 protein. This table has approximately 260,000 distinct CDR3 sequences, roughly 48% appearing once. The data were obtained in a study of type 1 and type 2 diabetes patients. Germline values: CDR1 LNHDA, CDR2 SQIVND (reference sequence). The CDR3 length is 11 residues. Trimming left V 5 bases short and J 2 bases short, with 1 base between.

The gene calls are TRBV19 and TRBJ1-3; D remains unclear. The source material was peripheral blood mononuclear cells (PBMCs). The sequence was obtained from a young man with type 2 diabetes. CDR3 sequence reads: CASSPGNTIYF. The CDR3 coding sequence is TGTGCCAGTAGTCCTGGAAACACCATATATTTT. Complete variable domain (other parts from reference TRBV19 and TRBJ1-3): DGGITQSPKYLFRKEGQNVTLSCEQNLNHDAMYWYRQDPGQGLRLIYYSQIVNDFQKGDIAEGYSVSREKKESFPLTVTSAQKNPTAFYLCASSPGNTIYFGEGSWLTVV.